This T cell receptor (beta chain) is from a study of OX40 agonist ivuxolimab in advanced cancers. Study-wide context: Ivuxolimab was a fully human IgG2 agonistic monoclonal antibody targeting the costimulatory receptor OX40 (CD134). Prior anti-PD-1, anti-PD-L1 or anti-CTLA-4 therapy was permitted, and about 40% of dose-escalation patients had received checkpoint inhibitors. Partial responses occurred in three dose-escalation patients, of whom one had hepatocellular carcinoma and two had cutaneous melanoma. The paper describes the monotherapy dose-escalation part (N ≈ 51 patients) of the phase I trial of ivuxolimab. The point of sequencing TCRbeta in the periphery was to test whether ivuxolimab changed TCR sequence diversity and drove clonal T-cell expansion. Among the 52 dose-escalation patients, some 20 had hepatocellular carcinoma, roughly 15 melanoma, 9 renal cell carcinoma and 9 head and neck cancer. Intravenous ivuxolimab was administered to patients every 2 weeks at six dose levels: 0.01, 0.1, 0.3, 1.5, 3 and 10 mg/kg. A male proportion of roughly 80% and a mean age of around 60 years, ranging from roughly 23 to 85, were recorded for the dose-escalation cohort.

The investigation overall reported the following: The antigen specificity of the clonally expanded peripheral T cells was not determined. On average, CD8+ T cells showed more expanded clones than CD4+ T cells after ivuxolimab. At doses from 0.1 to 3.0 mg/kg, clonal expansion was seen in both CD4+ and CD8+ blood T cells between baseline and week 6. Low levels of normalized T-cell clonal expansion were also seen in some nonresponding patients. In the 0.1-3.0 mg/kg groups, partial responders had among the lowest normalized peripheral clonal expansion, particularly in CD8+ T cells.

Note on this clone: Its recognized antigen is unknown. No base qualities exist here, and no much larger clone lies one base off it.

Genomic DNA was isolated from the sorted cells so that the TCRbeta CDR3 region could be sequenced. TCRbeta CDR3 regions were sequenced using the immunoSEQ Assay. Imported from immuneACCESS, the table was reduced by TCRdb to in-frame sequences with V and J called. These copies leave out some clones; in studies compared against another copy, an unresolved V gene accounts for under half, and the cause of the remainder is not known. Here the sample has 50,000 to 65,000 clones; 70% to 90% occur a single time. The ten most abundant clones make up about 18% of the sample. For CDR1 and CDR2, the germline V gene lists MDHEN and SYDVKM. The CDR3 sequence holds 14 residues, the cysteine and phenylalanine included. The read is trimmed to its CDR3 DNA, 42 bases read in frame from base 1. The germline V and J ends show losses of 7 bases and 5 bases respectively, and no gene match explains 5 bases of the junction.

The trial excluded patients who had a history of autoimmune disease or who were on systemic immunosuppression. Peripheral blood for TCR sequencing was drawn from every dose cohort at baseline, at cycle 4 day 1 and at cycle 7 day 1. The samples were drawn from a first-in-human, open-label, multicenter phase I dose-escalation trial of ivuxolimab. The trial enrolled adults with locally advanced or metastatic head and neck squamous cell, hepatocellular, melanoma or renal cell carcinoma. Before TCR sequencing, CD4+ T cells and CD8+ T cells from peripheral blood were sorted into separate populations. Material: CD4+ or CD8+ T cells sorted from blood, obtained in a trial of the OX40 agonist ivuxolimab. The sequence links TRBV28 to TRBJ1-6; 7 bases in between match TRBD1. The TCR sequence derives from an adult with an advanced solid tumor such as melanoma, head and neck, liver or kidney cancer. The base sequence is TGTGCCAGCACCCTCGGGACAGATAATTCACCCCTCCACTTT. It is translated as CASTLGTDNSPLHF.